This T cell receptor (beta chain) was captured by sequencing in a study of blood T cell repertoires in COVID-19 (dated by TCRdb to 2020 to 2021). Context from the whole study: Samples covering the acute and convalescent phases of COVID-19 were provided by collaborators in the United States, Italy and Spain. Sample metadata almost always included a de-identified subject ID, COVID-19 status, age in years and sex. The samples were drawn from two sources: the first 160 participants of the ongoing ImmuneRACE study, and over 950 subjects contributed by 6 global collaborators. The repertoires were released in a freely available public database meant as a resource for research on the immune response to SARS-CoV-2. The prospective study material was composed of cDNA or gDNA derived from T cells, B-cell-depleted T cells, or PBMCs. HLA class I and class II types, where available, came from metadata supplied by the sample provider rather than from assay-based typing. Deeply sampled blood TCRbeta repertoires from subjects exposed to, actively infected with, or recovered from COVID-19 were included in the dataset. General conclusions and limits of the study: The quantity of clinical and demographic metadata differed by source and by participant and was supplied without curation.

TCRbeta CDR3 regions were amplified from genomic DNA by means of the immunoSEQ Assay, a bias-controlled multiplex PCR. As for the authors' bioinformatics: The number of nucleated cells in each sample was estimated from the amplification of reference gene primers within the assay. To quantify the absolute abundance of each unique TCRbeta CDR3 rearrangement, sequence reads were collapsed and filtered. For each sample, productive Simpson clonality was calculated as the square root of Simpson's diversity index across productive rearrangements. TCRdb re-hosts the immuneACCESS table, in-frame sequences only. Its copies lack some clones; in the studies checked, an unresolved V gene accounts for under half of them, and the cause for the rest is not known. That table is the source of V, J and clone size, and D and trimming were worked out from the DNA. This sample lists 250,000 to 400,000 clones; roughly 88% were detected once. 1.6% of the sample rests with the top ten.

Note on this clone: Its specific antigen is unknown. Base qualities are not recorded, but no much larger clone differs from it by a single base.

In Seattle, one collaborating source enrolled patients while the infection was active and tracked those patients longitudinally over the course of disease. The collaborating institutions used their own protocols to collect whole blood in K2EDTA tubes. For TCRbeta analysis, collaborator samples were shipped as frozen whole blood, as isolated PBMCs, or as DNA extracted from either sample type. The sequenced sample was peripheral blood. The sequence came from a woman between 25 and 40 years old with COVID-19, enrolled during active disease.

The CDR3 reads as follows: CASSLTGGESDYGYTF. The DNA sequence reads TGTGCCAGCAGCCTTACAGGGGGCGAGTCCGACTATGGCTACACCTTC. The chain couples TRBV7-9 to TRBJ1-2, with 9 bases aligning to TRBD1. Measured from the cysteine to the phenylalanine, the CDR3 is 16 residues long. Of the read, only the CDR3 DNA is kept; its 48 bases are in frame from base 1. For this chain, trimming is 5 bases at the V end and 3 bases at the J end, and the number of junction bases without a gene match is 10. Sequences SEHNR (CDR1) and FQNEAQ (CDR2) are obtained from the germline V gene (reference sequence). Supplemented by the reference TRBV7-9 and TRBJ1-2 proteins around the CDR3, the complete variable domain is DTGVSQNPRHKITKRGQNVTFRCDPISEHNRLYWYRQTLGQGPEFLTYFQNEAQLEKSRLLSDRFSAERPKGSFSTLEIQRTEQGDSAMYLCASSLTGGESDYGYTFGSGTRLTVV.